These T cell receptor beta chains were read from a single sample in a study of blood T cell repertoires in COVID-19. The repertoire was sequenced with immunoSEQ multiplex PCR; TCRdb's copy has only in-frame clones and lacks some. Among under 200,000 clones, almost 90% were seen once, and the ten largest hold around 1.5%. The sample taken for sequencing was peripheral blood. The source is a man aged 18 to 29 with active or convalescent COVID-19. Both conserved end residues are part of each CDR3. The D gene is left open where the match is weak. Where a row states a size, it is once, few, many or the class of an expanded clone; other rows omit it.

>TRBJ2-1|TRBD2|TRBV5-4|-
CASSFREGWNEQFF
TGTGCCAGCAGCTTCCGGGAGGGCTGGAATGAGCAGTTCTTC
>TRBJ1-6|TRBD1|TRBV6-6|-
CASRQQGNSPLHF
TGTGCCAGCAGACAACAGGGGAATTCACCCCTCCACTTT
>TRBJ2-1|-|TRBV12-3/TRBV12-4|-
CASSLGSYNEQFF
TGTGCCAGCAGTTTGGGGAGTTACAATGAGCAGTTCTTC
>TRBJ2-7|TRBD1|TRBV5-1|-
CASSLPGGAGNEQYF
TGCGCCAGCAGCTTGCCAGGGGGCGCAGGGAACGAGCAGTACTTC
>TRBJ1-2|TRBD1|TRBV27|-
CASSLSTGGGYTF
TGTGCCAGCAGTTTATCGACAGGGGGTGGCTACACCTTC
>TRBJ2-7|-|TRBV27|-
CASKPGLGSYEQYF
TGTGCCAGCAAACCGGGACTCGGGTCCTACGAGCAGTACTTC
>TRBJ2-7|TRBD2|TRBV9|once
CASSAGTSGTYEQYF
TGTGCCAGCAGCGCGGGGACTAGCGGGACCTACGAGCAGTACTTC
>TRBJ2-7|-|TRBV5-1|-
CASSPSSYEQYF
TGCGCCAGCAGCCCCAGCTCCTACGAGCAGTACTTC
>TRBJ1-6|-|TRBV18|-
CASSPGFAENNSPLHF
TGTGCCAGCTCACCAGGTTTCGCAGAAAATAATTCACCCCTCCACTTT
>TRBJ1-4|-|TRBV6-1|-
CASSEPWGPTNEKLFF
TGTGCCAGCAGTGAACCGTGGGGCCCTACTAATGAAAAACTGTTTTTT